These 3 T cell receptor beta chains were all obtained from the same sample, sequenced in a study of control samples from healthy donors and cancer patients. Here immunoSEQ multiplex PCR was the method, and the copy in TCRdb shows in-frame clones only, minus some. Here the sample spans under 95,000 clones, more than 80% being singletons. The sequenced sample consisted of blood. Receptors were obtained from a man aged 50-59 years in good health.

The chain recombines TRBV5-1 with TRBJ1-2; D unclear. V was clipped by 0 bases and J by 4 bases, with 7 bases between them. This CDR3 contains 13 residues. Per the germline V gene, CDR1 is SGHRS and CDR2 is YFSETQ. CDR3 loop: CASSLAGIYGYTF. The CDR3, as DNA: TGCGCCAGCAGCTTGGCGGGTATCTATGGCTACACCTTC.

The chain recombines TRBV6-5 with TRBJ1-1; TRBD1 is a possible D gene (5 bases). CDR1 MNHEY and CDR2 SVGAGI come from the germline V gene. This CDR3 spans 13 amino acids. Trimming removed 2 bases at V and 4 bases at J, with 8 bases between. CDR3 DNA: TGTGCCAGCAGTTACGTGGGGGGCACTGAAGCTTTCTTT. Translating gives CASSYVGGTEAFF.

This clone showed up just once. This chain connects TRBV4-1 to TRBJ2-7; TRBD2 is a possible D gene (6 bases). The CDR3 is made up of 16 amino acids. Germline loops: CDR1 MGHRA, CDR2 YSYEKL. Trimming stripped 4 bases from V and 1 base from J, with 17 bases between. CDR3 residues: CASSPPPGRGSYEQYF. CDR3 nucleotides: TGCGCCAGCAGCCCTCCTCCGGGACGGGGGTCCTACGAGCAGTACTTC.